Included here is one TCR beta chain sequence, with context. Its cognate antigen is unknown. At one boundary the junction diverges from the germline segment, which might be a read error. The template was RNA from unsorted bulk tissue. This non-tumor lung sample came from over 3 cm beyond the tumor edge. The CDR3 contains 14 residues. Per germline, CDR1 SGHAT and CDR2 FQDESV (reference sequence). TCRbeta libraries were built with three rounds of nested PCR, modified from ARM-PCR. TCRdb reprocessed the multiplex PCR reads via MiXCR and lists one record per CDR3 protein. In the table there are tens of thousands of distinct CDR3 sequences, about 70% of which are singletons. The sample belongs to a study of tumor and adjacent non-tumor tissue in lung cancer. Turning to the study itself: Each sample yielded approximately 4 million productive TCRbeta reads on average. The study's findings and limits: Tumor repertoires had a smaller top 100 clone share than normal lung.

Input material: distant non-tumor lung tissue. This chain uses TRBV11-1 with TRBJ2-1, with D hard to call. The TCR originated in a woman in her sixties or seventies with non-small cell lung cancer. CDR3 in amino acids: CTSSRAGGFDEQFF. Written as DNA, the CDR3 is TGTACCAGTAGCCGGGCCGGTGGATTCGATGAGCAGTTCTTC.